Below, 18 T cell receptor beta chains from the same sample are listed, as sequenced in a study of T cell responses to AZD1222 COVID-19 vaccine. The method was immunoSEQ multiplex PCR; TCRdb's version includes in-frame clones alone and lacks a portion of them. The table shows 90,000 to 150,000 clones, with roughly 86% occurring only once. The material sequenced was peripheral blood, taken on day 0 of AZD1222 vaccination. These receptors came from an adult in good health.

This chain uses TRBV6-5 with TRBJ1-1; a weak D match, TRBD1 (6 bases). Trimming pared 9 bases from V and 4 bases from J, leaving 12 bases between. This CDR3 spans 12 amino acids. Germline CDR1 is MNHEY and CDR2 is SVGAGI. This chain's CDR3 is CASNRDVTEAFF. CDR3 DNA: TGTGCCAGTAACAGGGACGTCACTGAAGCTTTCTTT.

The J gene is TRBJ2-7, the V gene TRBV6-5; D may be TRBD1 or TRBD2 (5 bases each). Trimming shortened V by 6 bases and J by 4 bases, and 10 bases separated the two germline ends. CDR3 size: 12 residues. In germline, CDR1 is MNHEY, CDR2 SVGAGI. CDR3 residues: CASSEGPYEQYF. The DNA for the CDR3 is TGTGCCAGCAGCGAGGGACCGTACGAGCAGTACTTC.

CDR3 loop: CASSQDPGADTQYF. The CDR3 nucleotides read TGTGCCAGCAGCCAAGATCCAGGGGCAGATACGCAGTATTTT. The chain has TRBV4-2 and TRBJ2-3, with D possibly being TRBD1 (6 bases). Trimming pared 0 bases from V and 4 bases from J, leaving 8 bases between. The germline V gene has CDR1 LGHNA and CDR2 YNFKEQ. CDR3 length equals 14 residues.

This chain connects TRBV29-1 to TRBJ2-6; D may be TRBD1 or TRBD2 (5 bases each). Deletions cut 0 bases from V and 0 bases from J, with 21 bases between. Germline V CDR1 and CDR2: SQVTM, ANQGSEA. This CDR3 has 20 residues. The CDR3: CSVEDPGAESMSSGANVLTF. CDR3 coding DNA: TGCAGCGTTGAAGATCCCGGGGCAGAATCCATGAGCTCTGGGGCCAACGTCCTGACTTTC.

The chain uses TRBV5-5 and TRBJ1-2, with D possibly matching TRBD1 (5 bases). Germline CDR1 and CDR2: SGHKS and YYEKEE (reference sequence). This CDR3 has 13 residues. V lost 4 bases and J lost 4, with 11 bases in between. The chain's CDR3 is CASSQDGTYGYTF. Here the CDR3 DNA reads TGTGCCAGCAGCCAGGACGGGACCTATGGCTACACCTTC.

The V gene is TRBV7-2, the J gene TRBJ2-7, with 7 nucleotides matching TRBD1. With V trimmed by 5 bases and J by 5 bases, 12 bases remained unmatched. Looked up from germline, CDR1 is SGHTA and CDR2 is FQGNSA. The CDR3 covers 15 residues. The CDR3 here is CASSPQLNRGNEQYF. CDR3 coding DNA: TGTGCCAGCAGCCCACAATTAAACAGGGGAAACGAGCAGTACTTC.

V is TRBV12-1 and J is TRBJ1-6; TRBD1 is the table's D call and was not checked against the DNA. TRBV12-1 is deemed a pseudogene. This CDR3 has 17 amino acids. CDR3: CASSYRQGLSYNSPLHF. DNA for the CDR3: TGTGCCAGCAGCTACCGACAGGGACTCTCCTATAATTCACCCCTCCACTTT.

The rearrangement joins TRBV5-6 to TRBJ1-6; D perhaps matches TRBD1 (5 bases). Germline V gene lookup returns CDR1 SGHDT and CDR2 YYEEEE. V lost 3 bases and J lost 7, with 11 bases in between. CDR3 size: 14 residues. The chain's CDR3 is CASSYRDGNSPLHF. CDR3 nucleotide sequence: TGTGCCAGCAGCTATCGGGACGGAAATTCACCCCTCCACTTT.

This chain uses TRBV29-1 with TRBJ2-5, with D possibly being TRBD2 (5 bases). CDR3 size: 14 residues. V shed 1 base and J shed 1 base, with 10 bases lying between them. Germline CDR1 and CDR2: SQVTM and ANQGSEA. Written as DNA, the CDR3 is TGCAGCGTTGAAGGAGCGGCAGCCCAAGAGACCCAGTACTTC. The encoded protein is CSVEGAAAQETQYF.

CDR3 residues: CAISDRGGNSPLHF. The CDR3 DNA reads as TGTGCCATCAGTGACAGGGGAGGGAATTCACCCCTCCACTTT. V gene TRBV10-3 combines with J gene TRBJ1-6; D might be TRBD1 (6 bases). CDR3 size: 14 residues. The ends were cut back, 3 bases at V and 7 bases at J, with 10 bases in the middle. Germline CDR1 ENHRY, CDR2 SYGVKD.

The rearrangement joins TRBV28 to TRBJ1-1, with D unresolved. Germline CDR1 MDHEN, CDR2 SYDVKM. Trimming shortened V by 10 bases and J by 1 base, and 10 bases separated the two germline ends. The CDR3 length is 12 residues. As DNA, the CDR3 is TGTGCCATTGTTTCAAGGAACACTGAAGCTTTCTTT. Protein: CAIVSRNTEAFF.

The CDR3 spells CASSHLGTQNTEAFF. CDR3 bases: TGCGCCAGCAGCCATTTGGGCACTCAGAACACTGAAGCTTTCTTT. The chain carries TRBV4-1 and TRBJ1-1; D gene uncertain. Trimming pared 3 bases from V and 1 base from J, leaving 12 bases between. Germline V gene sequence: CDR1 MGHRA, CDR2 YSYEKL. The CDR3 contains 15 residues.

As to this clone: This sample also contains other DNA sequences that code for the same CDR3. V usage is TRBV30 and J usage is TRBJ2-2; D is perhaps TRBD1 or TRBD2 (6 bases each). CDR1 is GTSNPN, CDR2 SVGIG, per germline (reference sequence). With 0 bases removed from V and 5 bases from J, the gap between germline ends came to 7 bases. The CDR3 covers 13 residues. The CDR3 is CAWSVGGTGELFF. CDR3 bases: TGTGCCTGGAGTGTAGGGGGGACCGGGGAGCTGTTTTTT.

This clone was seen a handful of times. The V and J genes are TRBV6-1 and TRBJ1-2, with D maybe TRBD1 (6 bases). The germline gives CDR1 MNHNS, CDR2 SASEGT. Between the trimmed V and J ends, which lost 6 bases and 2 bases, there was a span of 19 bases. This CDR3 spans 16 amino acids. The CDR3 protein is CASREPIGQPNYGYTF. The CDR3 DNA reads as TGTGCCAGCAGAGAACCGATAGGACAGCCCAACTATGGCTACACCTTC.

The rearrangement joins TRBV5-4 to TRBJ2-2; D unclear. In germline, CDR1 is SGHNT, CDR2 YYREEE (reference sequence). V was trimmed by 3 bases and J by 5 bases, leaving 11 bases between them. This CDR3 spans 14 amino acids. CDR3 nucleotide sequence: TGTGCCAGCAGCTCCCGGGCCAATACCGGGGAGCTGTTTTTT. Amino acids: CASSSRANTGELFF.

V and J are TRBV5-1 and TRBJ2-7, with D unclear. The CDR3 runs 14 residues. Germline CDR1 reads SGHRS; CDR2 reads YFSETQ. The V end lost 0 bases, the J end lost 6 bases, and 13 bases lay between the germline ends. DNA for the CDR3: TGCGCCAGCAGCTTGGCTTGGACGATTGGCGAGCAGTACTTC. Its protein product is CASSLAWTIGEQYF.

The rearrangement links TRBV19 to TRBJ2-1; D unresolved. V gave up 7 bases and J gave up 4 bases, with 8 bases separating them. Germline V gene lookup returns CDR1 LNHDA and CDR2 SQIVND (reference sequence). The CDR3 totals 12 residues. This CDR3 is CASKMGYNEQFF. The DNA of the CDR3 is TGTGCCAGTAAAATGGGGTACAATGAGCAGTTCTTC.

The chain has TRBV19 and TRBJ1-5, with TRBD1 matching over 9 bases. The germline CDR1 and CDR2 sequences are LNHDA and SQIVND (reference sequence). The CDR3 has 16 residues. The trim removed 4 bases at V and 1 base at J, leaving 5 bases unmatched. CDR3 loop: CASSTLQGASNQPQHF. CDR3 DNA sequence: TGTGCCAGTAGTACCCTACAGGGGGCGAGCAATCAGCCCCAGCATTTT.